The rows below give T cell receptor beta chains drawn from one sample of a study of T cell changes during pregnancy in multiple sclerosis. Libraries were prepared by immunoSEQ multiplex PCR; TCRdb keeps only in-frame clonotypes and omits some of them. The table lists about 36,000 clones, more than 75% of them singletons. This specimen consisted of CD8+ T cells from peripheral blood mononuclear cells, obtained in the third trimester of pregnancy. Receptors originate from a female donor with multiple sclerosis, enrolled in a pregnancy study. The CDR3 runs from the conserved cysteine through the conserved F or W. Fields, in order: V gene, D gene, J gene, clone size, CDR3 DNA, CDR3 protein. D genes are given only for firm matches. Not all rows give a size; the values are once, few, many and, for expanded clones, a class.

TRBV7-9,-,TRBJ1-2,-,TGTGCCAGCAGCCTGGTGCAGGTCTATGGCTACACCTTC,CASSLVQVYGYTF
TRBV4-3,-,TRBJ2-7,-,TGCGCCAGCAGCCAAGCTCCGGGACAAAAGTCCTACGAGCAGTACTTC,CASSQAPGQKSYEQYF
TRBV6-4,-,TRBJ1-2,-,TGTGCCAGCAGTGCCCCTGACCACAGTGGTGGCTACACCTTC,CASSAPDHSGGYTF
TRBV30,TRBD1,TRBJ1-2,once,TGTGCCTGGAGTGTACGGGACAGCATTTTCTATGGCTACACCTTC,CAWSVRDSIFYGYTF
TRBV5-4,-,TRBJ1-2,-,TGTGCCAGCAGCTCCGAACAGGGACCTATGGAGGGCTACACCTTC,CASSSEQGPMEGYTF
TRBV4-1,-,TRBJ1-1,-,TGCGCCAGCAGCCATGGGGGGAGGGTCGGTGAGTACACTGAAGCTTTCTTT,CASSHGGRVGEYTEAFF
TRBV6-1,TRBD1,TRBJ1-6,-,TGTGCCAGCAGTGAAGTAGAGGGGGCGGGGAATTCACCCCTCCACTTT,CASSEVEGAGNSPLHF
TRBV2,TRBD2,TRBJ2-7,once,TGTGCCAGCAGTGAACGGGACGGGGGGGCCCCCTACGAGCAGTACTTC,CASSERDGGAPYEQYF
TRBV27,-,TRBJ1-2,-,TGTGCCAGCAGTTCTATCAGAACAGGGCTCAATGGCTACACCTTC,CASSSIRTGLNGYTF
TRBV28,-,TRBJ1-5,-,TGTGCCAGCAGTCCGACGAATGGGCAGGCCCAGCATTTT,CASSPTNGQAQHF
TRBV9,-,TRBJ1-2,-,TGTGCCAGCAGCTCACGAAGGGAGGGATCCAACTATGGCTACACCTTC,CASSSRREGSNYGYTF
TRBV19,-,TRBJ1-5,-,TGTGCCAGTACCCAGAGGACAGACCTCAGTCAGCCCCAGCATTTT,CASTQRTDLSQPQHF
TRBV19,-,TRBJ1-6,-,TGTGCCAGTAGTCCAACCGGCTCCTATAATTCACCCCTCCACTTT,CASSPTGSYNSPLHF
TRBV7-8,TRBD1,TRBJ1-1,-,TGTGCCAGCACTCTACTCAGGGGGCCTAACACTGAAGCTTTCTTT,CASTLLRGPNTEAFF
TRBV28,-,TRBJ1-2,-,TGTGCCAGCAGTTTGCGCGACTATGGCTACACCTTC,CASSLRDYGYTF
TRBV7-9,-,TRBJ1-1,-,TGTGCCAGCAAGTTCGGGGTGAACACTGAAGCTTTCTTT,CASKFGVNTEAFF
TRBV5-1,-,TRBJ1-1,once,TGCGCCAGCAGCCCTCGCGGGGGCACTGAAGCTTTCTTT,CASSPRGGTEAFF
TRBV2,-,TRBJ2-5,-,TGTGCCAGAGGGGCTGACCAAGAGACCCAGTACTTC,CARGADQETQYF
TRBV30,TRBD1,TRBJ1-2,once,TGTGCCTGGAGTGTAGGGACAGGGTATCGGGGCTACACCTTC,CAWSVGTGYRGYTF
TRBV27,TRBD1,TRBJ2-1,-,TGTGCCAGCAGTTTCCTCGGGACAGCCAATGAGCAGTTCTTC,CASSFLGTANEQFF
TRBV4-3,TRBD1,TRBJ1-1,-,TGCGCCAGCAGCCAAGATTGGGGACAGGCCACTGAAGCTTTCTTT,CASSQDWGQATEAFF
TRBV7-9,TRBD1,TRBJ1-2,-,TGTGCCAGCAGCGCGAACAGGGGGCAGGGCTACACCTTC,CASSANRGQGYTF
TRBV19,-,TRBJ1-3,once,TGTGCCACCCTCCCCGCCACAGAAGGAAACACCATATATTTT,CATLPATEGNTIYF
TRBV15,TRBD2,TRBJ2-3,-,TGTGCCACCAGCAGAATAGCGGGGGGGGTAGATACGCAGTATTTT,CATSRIAGGVDTQYF
TRBV7-3,-,TRBJ1-6,few,TGTGCCAGCAGCTTAGTGGTGCCAGGGGTTTCACCCCTCCACTTT,CASSLVVPGVSPLHF
TRBV6-4,-,TRBJ2-3,few,TGTGCCAGCAGTGTAGGGCGGGCCAGCACAGATACGCAGTATTTT,CASSVGRASTDTQYF
TRBV5-6,-,TRBJ2-1,-,TGTGCCAGCAGCTTGGTTCTCCCTAATGAGCAGTTCTTC,CASSLVLPNEQFF
TRBV11-3,-,TRBJ1-5,-,TGTGCCAGCAGCCCGCGAGGCAGGGGACGTTGGGACAATCAGCCCCAGCATTTT,CASSPRGRGRWDNQPQHF
TRBV4-1,-,TRBJ2-7,-,TGCGCCAGCAGCCAAGTCGGTGGGGCAGGAGAGTACTTC,CASSQVGGAGEYF
TRBV11-3,TRBD1,TRBJ1-5,-,TGTGCCAGCAGCCGGGACAGGGATAATCAGCCCCAGCATTTT,CASSRDRDNQPQHF
TRBV27,-,TRBJ2-5,once,TGTGCCAGCAGTTTATTCCTCCAAGAGACCCAGTACTTC,CASSLFLQETQYF
TRBV6-4,-,TRBJ2-1,-,TGTGCCAGCAGTGACGGGGGGGCCAATGAGCAGTTCTTC,CASSDGGANEQFF
TRBV13,-,TRBJ2-3,-,TGTGCCAGCAGCCCCCCCCGGGGCAACCGGGACTTCCTCGGAGATACGCAGTATTTT,CASSPPRGNRDFLGDTQYF
TRBV7-8,-,TRBJ2-7,-,TGTGCCAGCAGCTACCGTCTGGGCAGTGGGAGCTCCTACGAGCAGTACTTC,CASSYRLGSGSSYEQYF
TRBV2,-,TRBJ1-2,-,TGTGCCAGCAGCGGGGGGACGGACACATATGGCTACACCTTC,CASSGGTDTYGYTF
TRBV7-2,-,TRBJ2-7,-,TGTGCCAGCAGTTCCCGTCCTTACGAGCAGTACTTC,CASSSRPYEQYF
TRBV19,TRBD1,TRBJ1-1,-,TGTGCCAGTAGTCCCAGACAGGGTGTGGGCACTGAAGCTTTCTTT,CASSPRQGVGTEAFF
TRBV7-9,-,TRBJ2-7,-,TGTGCCAGCAGCTCTAGCCTTCGCCACGAGCAGTACTTC,CASSSSLRHEQYF
TRBV29-1,-,TRBJ2-2,-,TGCAGCGTTCTTGCGACCGGGGAGCTGTTTTTT,CSVLATGELFF
TRBV7-3,-,TRBJ2-1,-,TGTGCCAGCAGCCCCCGTGGAAGGGGTCGCCTAGACAATGAGCAGTTCTTC,CASSPRGRGRLDNEQFF
TRBV6-5,-,TRBJ1-1,-,TGTGCCAGCAGTTACTCACAGGGTTCTGAAGCTTTCTTT,CASSYSQGSEAFF
TRBV5-1,TRBD2,TRBJ2-7,-,TGCGCCAGCAGCTTGTTCGGCGGGGGACTCCCCTACGAGCAGTACTTC,CASSLFGGGLPYEQYF
TRBV29-1,TRBD1,TRBJ1-4,-,TGCAGCGTCCGACAGGGCTTGGGGGAAAAACTGTTTTTT,CSVRQGLGEKLFF
TRBV27,-,TRBJ2-3,-,TGTGCCAGCAGTCTACAGGTGGACCAGTTGGCAGATACGCAGTATTTT,CASSLQVDQLADTQYF
TRBV11-2,-,TRBJ1-3,once,TGTGCCAGCAGCTTAGCCAGGGCTGGAAACACCATATATTTT,CASSLARAGNTIYF
TRBV27,-,TRBJ1-1,-,TGTGCCAGCTGTTCCCCCAGGGGTACTGAAGCTTTCTTT,CASCSPRGTEAFF
TRBV4-2,TRBD2,TRBJ2-1,-,TGTGCCACCCAAGCGGGGGGGGAGGTTAATGAGCAGTTCTTC,CATQAGGEVNEQFF
TRBV5-4,TRBD1,TRBJ2-1,-,TGTGCCAGCAGCTCGGACAGGGGGTGGAATGAGCAGTTCTTC,CASSSDRGWNEQFF
TRBV11-2,-,TRBJ2-1,-,TGTGCCAGCAGCTTAGGAAGCGGGAATGAGCAGTTCTTC,CASSLGSGNEQFF